Detailed here is one T cell receptor beta chain. This sample is part of a study of beta chain features in type 1 diabetes. CDR1 is SGHVS, CDR2 FNYEAQ, per germline. The V and J ends lost 10 bases and 8 bases respectively, with 22 bases between them. The CDR3 contains 14 residues. Expressed TCRB transcripts were sequenced because the isolated RNA had all been reverse transcribed beforehand. TCRdb keeps only in-frame clones here, not all; method: immunoSEQ multiplex PCR. Among about 900,000 clones listed, 17% were seen once. Sequencing was carried out using naive CD4+ T cells from blood. J is TRBJ2-3 and V is TRBV7-6; perhaps TRBD2 as D (7 bases). The receptor's source is a woman in her late teens or twenties in good health. CDR3 in DNA: TGTGCCACCCGTAAGACGGGGGGCGCGACTACGCAGTATTTT. It yields the protein CATRKTGGATTQYF.